This TCR beta chain originates from a study of shared clonotypes between healthy human individuals. Overall study findings and caveats: The represented genetic and exposure-history diversity was limited by the small number of donors. It was observed that roughly 4.8% of naive CD4 clonotypes were shared across a handful of donors.

Terminally differentiated effector memory CD45RA+ cells were excluded by CCR7 positive selection of CD45RO-negative cells. Donors were healthy HIV-negative adults without recently reported acute infections or vaccinations. This clone was seen only once. The antigen is unknown. Trimming shortened V by 7 bases and J by 3 bases, and 10 bases separated the two germline ends. Germline V gene data show CDR1 as SQVTM and CDR2 as ANQGSEA. CDR3 length: 11 residues. TCRdb's table, derived via immunoSEQ multiplex PCR, lists solely in-frame clones and lacks some. This sample has over 2,000,000 clones, with over 85% found just once.

The clonotype comes from a man aged 18 to 29 in good health. Some clones in this sample may be carry-over from other donors' samples. What was sequenced was naive CD8+ T cells from PBMCs. This chain links TRBV29-1 with TRBJ2-7; the D gene is possibly TRBD1 (6 bases). This CDR3 is CSAQGGYEQYF. The CDR3 DNA is TGCAGCGCCCAAGGGGGCTACGAGCAGTACTTC.